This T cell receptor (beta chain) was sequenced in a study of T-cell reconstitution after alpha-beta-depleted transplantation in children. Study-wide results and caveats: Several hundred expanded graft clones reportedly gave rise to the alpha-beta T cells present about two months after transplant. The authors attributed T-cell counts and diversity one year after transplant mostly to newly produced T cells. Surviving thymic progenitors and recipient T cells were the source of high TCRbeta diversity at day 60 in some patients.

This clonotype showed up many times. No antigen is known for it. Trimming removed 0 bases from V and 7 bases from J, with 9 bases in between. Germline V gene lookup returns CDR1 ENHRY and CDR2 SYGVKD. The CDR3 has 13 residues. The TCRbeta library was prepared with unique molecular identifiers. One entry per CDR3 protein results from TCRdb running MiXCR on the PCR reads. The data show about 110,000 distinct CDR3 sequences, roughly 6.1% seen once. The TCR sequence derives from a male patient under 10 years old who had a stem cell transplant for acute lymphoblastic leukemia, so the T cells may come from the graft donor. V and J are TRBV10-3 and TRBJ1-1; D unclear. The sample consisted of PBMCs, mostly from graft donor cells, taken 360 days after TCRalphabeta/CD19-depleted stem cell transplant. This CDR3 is CAISESIGSEAFF. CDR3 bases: TGTGCCATCAGTGAGTCGATCGGCAGTGAAGCTTTCTTT.